These 26 T cell receptor beta chains share one sample of origin, sequenced in a study of OX40 agonist ivuxolimab in advanced cancers. Only in-frame clones appear in the TCRdb table, and some are missing; sequencing was by immunoSEQ multiplex PCR. The data hold about 70,000 clones, with 80% to 90% observed a single time. The source was CD4+ or CD8+ T cells sorted from blood, collected in a trial of the OX40 agonist ivuxolimab. All receptors come from an adult with an advanced solid tumor such as melanoma, head and neck, liver or kidney cancer.

This clone appeared a single time. The V call is TRBV7-6, the J call TRBJ2-1, with D possibly TRBD1 on 5 matching bases. The CDR3 is made up of 14 amino acids. The germline gives CDR1 SGHVS, CDR2 FNYEAQ. V dropped 5 bases and J dropped 3 bases, with 11 bases sitting between them. The CDR3 DNA follows: TGTGCCAGCAGCACCCCGGACAACTACAATGAGCAGTTCTTC. Translation gives CASSTPDNYNEQFF.

The chain joins TRBV11-2 to TRBJ1-1, with TRBD1 as a possible D gene (6 bases). CDR1 and CDR2 (germline): SGHAT, FQNNGV. This CDR3 has 16 residues. Trimming took off 5 bases at V and 6 bases at J, with 22 bases between the two ends. CDR3 sequence: CASSHGGGLRHAEAFF. CDR3 nucleotides: TGTGCCAGCAGCCACGGGGGGGGGCTAAGACACGCTGAAGCTTTCTTT.

This chain's CDR3 is CASSSPRGGARDTQYF. The CDR3, as DNA: TGTGCCAGCAGTTCCCCTCGGGGGGGGGCGAGAGATACGCAGTATTTT. The chain carries TRBV28 and TRBJ2-3; 8 positions agree with TRBD2. Unmatched junction bases numbered 11, after V lost 4 bases and J lost 5 bases. Looked up from germline, CDR1 is MDHEN and CDR2 is SYDVKM. The CDR3 covers 16 residues.

V usage is TRBV18 and J usage is TRBJ2-5, with 9 bases that match TRBD1. V dropped 2 bases and J dropped 4; count of bases not matched to a gene: 2. The V gene's germline CDR1 is KGHSH and CDR2 LQKENI. The CDR3 extends over 14 amino acids. The CDR3 loop is CASSPNRGPETQYF. Written as DNA, the CDR3 is TGTGCCAGCTCACCAAACAGGGGGCCAGAGACCCAGTACTTC.

The chain combines TRBV9 with TRBJ1-2, with 10 bases that match TRBD1. V shed 4 bases and J 8 bases; nucleotides not matched to a gene: 8. There are 14 residues in the CDR3. The germline gives CDR1 SGDLS, CDR2 YYNGEE. CDR3 region: CASSIRTGGDGYTF. The DNA for the CDR3 is TGTGCCAGCAGCATACGGACAGGGGGGGACGGCTACACCTTC.

The V call is TRBV28, the J call TRBJ2-3; 10 bases map to TRBD2. Trimming removed 6 bases from V and 5 bases from J; junction bases left unmatched: 8. This CDR3 contains 15 residues. Germline loops: CDR1 MDHEN, CDR2 SYDVKM. This chain's CDR3 is CASSPSGRKGDTQYF. DNA of the CDR3: TGTGCCAGCAGCCCTAGCGGGAGAAAGGGAGATACGCAGTATTTT.

The chain carries TRBV15 and TRBJ2-1; D possibly matches TRBD1 or TRBD2 (5 bases each). Germline V gene sequence: CDR1 LNHNV, CDR2 YYDKDF (reference sequence). Trimming took off 0 bases at V and 9 bases at J, with 15 bases between the two ends. The CDR3 extends over 15 amino acids. CDR3 sequence (DNA): TGTGCCACCAGCAGAGAAGGGACCCGAGACGGTGAGCAGTTCTTC. It specifies CATSREGTRDGEQFF.

The chain recombines TRBV5-1 with TRBJ2-1; 7 nucleotides line up with TRBD1. The CDR3 runs to 14 residues. The J segment lost 6 bases and the V segment lost 4 bases, leaving 7 bases of the junction unmatched. Germline V CDR1 and CDR2: SGHRS, YFSETQ. The CDR3 region is CASSREQGLNEQFF. CDR3 nucleotides: TGCGCCAGCAGCAGAGAACAGGGGCTCAATGAGCAGTTCTTC.

The chain recombines TRBV4-2 with TRBJ1-4; TRBD1 matches at 7 bases. V trimming: 0 bases; J trimming: 3 bases; junction bases outside the gene matches: 7. This CDR3 comprises 17 residues. Germline CDR1 LGHNA, CDR2 YNFKEQ. The CDR3 DNA sequence: TGTGCCAGCAGCCAAGAAGGGGTCGGGACAGCTAATGAAAAACTGTTTTTT. Translation gives CASSQEGVGTANEKLFF.

The chain couples TRBV28 to TRBJ2-1, with 7 nucleotides matching TRBD1. J was trimmed by 14 bases and V by 6 bases; bases with no gene match: 7. Germline values: CDR1 MDHEN, CDR2 SYDVKM. This CDR3 contains 11 residues. The CDR3 sequence is CASSLRGSKFF. The CDR3 region has the DNA TGTGCCAGCAGCCTCAGGGGGAGCAAGTTCTTC.

The chain combines TRBV5-1 with TRBJ2-3, with 9 bases matching TRBD2. The CDR3 is made up of 16 amino acids. Per the germline V gene, CDR1 is SGHRS and CDR2 is YFSETQ. With V trimmed by 1 base and J by 2 bases, 5 bases remained unmatched. CDR3 bases: TGCGCCAGCAGCTTGCGGGCTAGCGGGGTCACAGATACGCAGTATTTT. Its protein is CASSLRASGVTDTQYF.

The chain combines TRBV14 with TRBJ2-6; D call uncertain. This CDR3 is 14 amino acids long. Germline V lookup: CDR1 SGHDN, CDR2 FVKESK. With 6 bases removed from V and 0 bases from J, the gap between germline ends came to 6 bases. CDR3 in amino acids: CASSRASGANVLTF. In DNA, the CDR3 is TGTGCCAGCAGTAGGGCCTCTGGGGCCAACGTCCTGACTTTC.

The chain carries TRBV21-1 and TRBJ2-3; the table's D call, TRBD1, has no DNA check behind it. TRBV21-1 is flagged as a pseudogene. This CDR3 spans 15 amino acids. The CDR3 DNA sequence: TGTGCCAGCAGCAAAAACGGGACAAACACAGATACGCAGTATTTT. This gives the protein CASSKNGTNTDTQYF.

The V call is TRBV6-5, the J call TRBJ2-2; a weak D match, TRBD1 (5 bases). The V gene lost 0 bases and the J gene lost 5 bases, with 13 bases spanning the gap. The length of the CDR3 is 16 residues. CDR1 and CDR2 from the germline V gene are MNHEY and SVGAGI. The DNA of the CDR3 is TGTGCCAGCAGTTACTCTGTGGGGCGTACAACCGGGGAGCTGTTTTTT. This codes for CASSYSVGRTTGELFF.

This rearrangement joins TRBV7-2 to TRBJ2-7; tentative D call: TRBD2 (6 bases). This CDR3 comprises 14 residues. CDR1 SGHTA and CDR2 FQGNSA come from the germline V gene. V was clipped by 6 bases and J by 2 bases, with 14 bases between them. The CDR3 DNA is TGTGCCAGCAGTCAAGCGACTAGTACCTACGAGCAGTACTTC. It is translated as CASSQATSTYEQYF.

The rearrangement links TRBV2 to TRBJ1-2; possible D gene TRBD1, 5 bases. The V and J ends lost 3 bases and 6 bases respectively, with 14 bases between them. Looked up from germline, CDR1 is SNHLY and CDR2 is FYNNEI. The CDR3 contains 14 residues. CDR3 in amino acids: CASSEMSGGDGYTF. CDR3 in DNA: TGTGCCAGCAGTGAGATGTCTGGGGGTGATGGCTACACCTTC. Full variable domain (remainder filled in from reference TRBV2 and TRBJ1-2): EPEVTQTPSHQVTQMGQEVILRCVPISNHLYFYWYRQILGQKVEFLVSFYNNEISEKSEIFDDQFSVERPDGSNFTLKIRSTKLEDSAMYFCASSEMSGGDGYTFGSGTRLTVV.

J is TRBJ1-1 and V is TRBV6-5; 7 bases are a match to TRBD1. This CDR3 has 15 residues. Germline CDR1 MNHEY, CDR2 SVGAGI. Trimming at V came to 6 bases and at J to 2 bases, leaving 9 bases not matched to a gene. CDR3 residues: CASRTGTASNTEAFF. In DNA form, the CDR3 reads TGTGCCAGCAGGACCGGGACAGCTTCTAACACTGAAGCTTTCTTT.

V gene TRBV7-3 combines with J gene TRBJ1-2, with TRBD1 matching over 8 bases. The trim removed 2 bases at V and 6 bases at J, leaving 5 bases unmatched. The germline gives CDR1 SGHTA, CDR2 FQGTGA. This CDR3 is built from 14 residues. The CDR3 DNA sequence: TGTGCCAGCAGCTTATTTGCAGGGGGCGATGGCTACACCTTC. This gives the protein CASSLFAGGDGYTF.

V and J are TRBV20-1 and TRBJ1-2; D is unclear. The CDR3 covers 10 residues. V was clipped by 6 bases and J by 2 bases, with 4 bases between them. Germline V lookup: CDR1 DFQATT, CDR2 SNEGSKA (reference sequence). DNA for the CDR3: TGCAGTGCACACAACTATGGCTACACCTTC. Its translation is CSAHNYGYTF.

This clone was observed once. The V gene is TRBV14, the J gene TRBJ2-4, with 10 positions matching TRBD2. The CDR3 totals 18 residues. Germline CDR1 SGHDN, CDR2 FVKESK. V dropped 3 bases and J dropped 0; count of bases not matched to a gene: 8. The CDR3 bases are TGTGCCAGCAGCCAGGCAGCTAGCGGGAGCCTAGCCAAAAACATTCAGTACTTC. Encoded protein: CASSQAASGSLAKNIQYF.

The chain uses TRBV11-2 and TRBJ2-1, with TRBD2 matching 10 bases. The germline CDR1 and CDR2 sequences are SGHAT and FQNNGV. The junction had 5 bases not matched to a gene; V was cut back by 1 base and J by 2 bases. The CDR3 covers 17 residues. This CDR3 is CASSLALSGGPYNEQFF. CDR3 in DNA: TGTGCCAGCAGCTTAGCCCTTAGCGGGGGGCCCTACAATGAGCAGTTCTTC.

The chain joins TRBV19 to TRBJ2-7, with no clear D. There are 15 residues in the CDR3. Germline V gene data show CDR1 as LNHDA and CDR2 as SQIVND (reference sequence). The ends were cut back, 2 bases at V and 3 bases at J, with 14 bases in the middle. CDR3 DNA sequence: TGTGCCAGTAGTATAAGGCACACCGAAAACTACGAGCAGTACTTC. As protein: CASSIRHTENYEQYF.

This sequence joins TRBV6-5 and TRBJ2-7, with D possibly being TRBD2 (5 bases). Looked up from germline, CDR1 is MNHEY and CDR2 is SVGAGI. The CDR3 has 14 residues. The V and J ends lost 0 bases and 4 bases respectively, with 10 bases between them. CDR3 sequence: CASSYSSGTYEQYF. CDR3 coding DNA: TGTGCCAGCAGTTACTCGTCGGGAACATACGAGCAGTACTTC.

The genes are TRBV10-3 and TRBJ2-1; 8 bases map to TRBD2. Germline V lookup: CDR1 ENHRY, CDR2 SYGVKD. J was trimmed by 0 bases and V by 7 bases; bases with no gene match: 8. CDR3 length: 16 residues. CDR3 in DNA: TGTGCCATCACCGCGATTAGCGGGATCTCCTACAATGAGCAGTTCTTC. Translated: CAITAISGISYNEQFF.

V gene TRBV30 combines with J gene TRBJ2-2; D gene unclear. This CDR3 region has 13 residues. CDR1 and CDR2 from the germline V gene are GTSNPN and SVGIG (reference sequence). The germline V and J ends were trimmed by 0 bases and 6 bases, with 8 bases remaining between them. The chain's CDR3 is CAWSVHGPGELFF. The CDR3 DNA sequence: TGTGCCTGGAGTGTACACGGCCCCGGGGAGCTGTTTTTT.

This clone was counted between two and nine times. The chain links TRBV29-1 to TRBJ1-1, with D tentatively TRBD1 (6 bases). V was pared by 4 bases and J by 3 bases, with 12 bases between. The CDR3 runs to 13 residues. Per the germline V gene, CDR1 is SQVTM and CDR2 is ANQGSEA. The CDR3 is CSVVRNRDTEAFF. In nucleotides, the CDR3 is TGCAGCGTTGTAAGGAACAGGGACACTGAAGCTTTCTTT. The entire variable domain, with the rest obtained from reference TRBV29-1 and TRBJ1-1, is as follows: SAVISQKPSRDICQRGTSLTIQCQVDSQVTMMFWYRQQPGQSLTLIATANQGSEATYESGFVIDKFPISRPNLTFSTLTVSNMSPEDSSIYLCSVVRNRDTEAFFGQGTRLTVV.